This T cell receptor (beta chain) was sequenced during a study of T cell responses to AZD1222 COVID-19 vaccine. Study-level results: Vaccine-associated CD4 TCRs spanned spike, dominant at 160-218 and 743-854. Repertoire sampling was restricted to post-peak T cell response timepoints.

V lost 3 bases and J lost 3; bases outside the gene matches: 21. Germline CDR1 LGHDT, CDR2 YNNKEL (reference sequence). The CDR3 is made up of 21 amino acids. To note about this clone: Its antigen remains unidentified.

Using immunoSEQ multiplex PCR, the repertoire was profiled, and TCRdb retains in-frame clones only, with some absent. This table has about 140,000 clones, just under 95% appearing once. V gene TRBV3-1 (or the pseudogene TRBV3-2) combines with J gene TRBJ2-4, with TRBD1 matching 9 bases. This clonotype was obtained from an adult who received the AZD1222 COVID-19 vaccine. Here the sequenced sample was peripheral blood, taken 28 days after the second AZD1222 dose. The CDR3, as DNA: TGTGCCAGCAGCCAGCTCGCTCCCCGGACAGGGGCAGGGTGGGGCAAAAACATTCAGTACTTC. As protein: CASSQLAPRTGAGWGKNIQYF.